This TCR beta chain was sequenced during a study of blood T cell repertoires in COVID-19. Study context: Whether acute or convalescent, the COVID-19 samples came from the United States, Italy and Spain. The analysed material was cDNA or gDNA that came from T cells, B-cell-depleted T cells, or PBMCs.

The CDR3 length is 15 residues. J was trimmed by 0 bases and V by 4 bases; bases with no gene match: 3. CDR1 and CDR2 from the germline V gene are ENHRY and SYGVKD. In the original analysis: How many nucleated cells were present was estimated from reference gene primer amplification. TCRdb's copy holds only in-frame clones and misses some; the assay was immunoSEQ multiplex PCR. V, J and clone size are those of that table, while D and trimming were read from the DNA. The sample contains about 150,000 clones, 78% of which appear only once. The chain employs TRBV10-3 and TRBJ2-1; 7 bases map to TRBD2. Sequenced sample: peripheral blood. The sequence derives from a man at least 80 years old with acute or convalescent COVID-19. CDR3 DNA: TGTGCCATCAGTGTCGGGGACTACTCCTACAATGAGCAGTTCTTC. Protein sequence: CAISVGDYSYNEQFF.